This T cell receptor beta chain was profiled in a study of T cell responses to AZD1222 COVID-19 vaccine. Concerning this clone itself: Antigen: not known.

Here immunoSEQ multiplex PCR was the method, and the copy in TCRdb shows in-frame clones only, minus some. The data contain about 150,000 clones, roughly 90% of them singletons. Study outcomes and limitations: Recipients of AZD1222 seropositive at baseline numbered only 5 or 6. Donor demographics were predominantly white British with a female majority; clonal diversity may be underestimated.

The receptor comes from an adult who received the AZD1222 COVID-19 vaccine. This sample comprised peripheral blood, obtained 28 days after the second AZD1222 dose.

The CDR3 region is CASSKSGLAGTYNEQFF. CDR3 DNA: TGTGCCAGCAGCAAATCCGGACTAGCGGGAACCTACAATGAGCAGTTCTTC. This sequence joins TRBV7-2 and TRBJ2-1; 12 nucleotides line up with TRBD2. This CDR3 is 17 amino acids long. Trimming took 5 bases from V and 2 from J; bases not matched to a gene: 7. In germline, CDR1 is SGHTA, CDR2 FQGNSA.